This T cell receptor beta chain is drawn from a study of blood T cell repertoires in COVID-19. Across the whole study: The United States, Italy and Spain were the sources of the acute and convalescent COVID-19 samples. Nucleic acid was either cDNA or gDNA, and it came from T cells, B-cell-depleted T cells, or PBMCs.

Study processing details: Amplification from reference gene primers served as the basis for estimated nucleated cell counts. The assay was immunoSEQ multiplex PCR, and TCRdb's table has in-frame clones only and misses some. D and trimming were read from the DNA, whereas the V and J calls and clone size are those reported in that table. The sample shows some 63,000 clones, 85% of them seen only once. V lost 5 bases and J lost 2; bases outside the gene matches: 4. The CDR3 sequence is 14 residues long. Germline CDR1 and CDR2: SGHTA and FQGNSA. The sequenced material came from peripheral blood. This receptor was identified in a human donor in a cohort sampled during active COVID-19. This rearrangement joins TRBV7-2 to TRBJ1-2, with 8 bases identical to TRBD1. Written as DNA, the CDR3 is TGTGCCAGCAGCCTCTGGACAGGGAACTATGGCTACACCTTC. Translating gives CASSLWTGNYGYTF.